This entry lists 27 T cell receptor beta chains sequenced from one sample in a study of T-cell reconstitution after alpha-beta-depleted transplantation in children. Preparation of the TCRbeta library involved a method that used unique molecular identifiers. In TCRdb, the PCR reads were re-called with MiXCR into one record per CDR3 protein. Of roughly 500,000 distinct CDR3 sequences in the sample, approximately 30% were seen once. The sequenced sample was PBMCs from the stem cell graft donor, obtained from the stem cell graft. The receptors here all came from a human donor who donated a stem cell graft to a child with aplastic anemia.

This chain connects TRBV4-1 to TRBJ2-7; D possibly corresponds to TRBD1 (5 bases). This CDR3 contains 14 residues. V lost 0 bases, J lost 5 bases, and 11 bases lay in between. Germline CDR1 MGHRA, CDR2 YSYEKL. The chain's CDR3 is CASSQDRAGNEQYF. The CDR3 DNA sequence: TGCGCCAGCAGCCAAGATCGGGCAGGGAACGAGCAGTACTTC.

This clonotype came up a few times. The J gene is TRBJ2-3, the V gene TRBV5-1; possible D gene TRBD2, 6 bases. The CDR3 has 17 residues. Trimming removed 0 bases at V and 5 bases at J, with 19 bases between. CDR1 and CDR2 from the germline V gene are SGHRS and YFSETQ. The CDR3, as DNA: TGCGCCAGCAGCTTGGCGTCGGTTGGAGGGGCCGGAGATACGCAGTATTTT. It translates to CASSLASVGGAGDTQYF.

The chain employs TRBV20-1 and TRBJ1-5; possibly TRBD1 for D (6 bases). Germline V lookup: CDR1 DFQATT, CDR2 SNEGSKA (reference sequence). There are 15 residues in the CDR3. V lost 6 bases to trimming and J lost 6 bases, with 21 bases between them. The CDR3 spells CSATRTAQRGQPQHF. The CDR3 nucleotides are TGCAGTGCCACCCGGACAGCACAAAGAGGTCAGCCCCAGCATTTT.

This clonotype was seen only a few times. The chain uses TRBV4-3 and TRBJ2-3; D ambiguous. Trimming cost V 1 base and J 9 bases, with 8 bases left between them. Germline V gene sequence: CDR1 LGHNA, CDR2 YSLEER. The CDR3 is 12 residues long. Written as DNA, the CDR3 is TGCGCCAGCAGCCAAGGACCAGCAACGCAGTATTTT. Translating it yields CASSQGPATQYF.

The chain is built from TRBV27 and TRBJ1-2; 7 bases fit TRBD1. Germline V gene lookup returns CDR1 MNHEY and CDR2 SMNVEV (reference sequence). J lost 1 base, V lost 8 bases, and 7 bases had no gene match. The CDR3 runs 14 residues. The CDR3 here is CASWDSAGNYGYTF. CDR3 nucleotide sequence: TGTGCCAGCTGGGACAGCGCGGGTAACTATGGCTACACCTTC.

This clonotype showed up just a few times. The chain is built from TRBV12-3 or TRBV12-4 and TRBJ2-7; 7 bases map to TRBD2. The junction had 2 bases not matched to a gene; V was cut back by 3 bases and J by 0 bases. The length of the CDR3 is 14 residues. Here the CDR3 DNA reads TGTGCCAGCAGTTTCGGGACTATCTCCTACGAGCAGTACTTC. It yields the protein CASSFGTISYEQYF.

Here the CDR3 DNA reads TGTGCCAGCAGCTTAAATAGCGGGAGGTTTGATGAGCAGTTCTTC. This encodes CASSLNSGRFDEQFF. The chain is built from TRBV7-9 and TRBJ2-1, with TRBD2 matching over 10 bases. Germline trimming cut 2 bases from V and 8 bases from J; bases unmatched to any gene: 6. Germline loops: CDR1 SEHNR, CDR2 FQNEAQ (reference sequence). This CDR3 comprises 15 residues.

The chain combines TRBV20-1 with TRBJ2-7; D gene uncertain. This CDR3 spans 14 amino acids. V was pared by 1 base and J by 1 base, with 11 bases between. Germline V gene data show CDR1 as DFQATT and CDR2 as SNEGSKA (reference sequence). In DNA form, the CDR3 reads TGCAGTGCTAGAGGCAGCCCTATTTCCTACGAGCAGTACTTC. Protein product: CSARGSPISYEQYF.

V usage is TRBV29-1 and J usage is TRBJ2-2; 10 bases line up with TRBD1. This CDR3 is 15 amino acids long. Trimming at V came to 1 base and at J to 6 bases, leaving 5 bases not matched to a gene. CDR1 is SQVTM and CDR2 is ANQGSEA in the germline V gene. The CDR3 nucleotides read TGCAGCGTTGAAGCGACAGGGGGCGCTTCCGGGGAGCTGTTTTTT. Its protein is CSVEATGGASGELFF.

The chain uses TRBV5-1 and TRBJ2-5; tentatively, D is TRBD1 (5 bases). Germline values: CDR1 SGHRS, CDR2 YFSETQ. V was shortened by 3 bases and J by 2 bases, with 20 bases between the two germline ends. The CDR3 loop spans 17 amino acids. In DNA form, the CDR3 reads TGCGCCAGCAGCTCCATGCCGCAGGGTAGGGGTCAAGAGACCCAGTACTTC. This sequence encodes CASSSMPQGRGQETQYF.

This clonotype occurred once. The rearrangement links TRBV15 to TRBJ2-7; D is unclear. The CDR3 sequence is 17 residues long. The V gene's germline CDR1 is LNHNV and CDR2 YYDKDF (reference sequence). The V and J ends lost 0 bases and 0 bases respectively, with 15 bases between them. In DNA form, the CDR3 reads TGTGCCACCAGCAGAGAATCTCCCCCAGCGACCTCCTACGAGCAGTACTTC. Translation gives CATSRESPPATSYEQYF.

In this sample, this clonotype turned up a few times. This chain connects TRBV12-3 or TRBV12-4 to TRBJ1-1; D unclear. Trimming took 1 base from V and 2 from J, leaving 17 bases between them. The CDR3 loop spans 17 amino acids. In DNA form, the CDR3 reads TGTGCCAGCAGTTTAGATGAGGGAGAGGTCGGTAACACTGAAGCTTTCTTT. Residues: CASSLDEGEVGNTEAFF.

This clonotype appeared a few times. The chain couples TRBV20-1 to TRBJ2-3; 12 positions agree with TRBD2. Germline trimming cut 7 bases from V and 9 bases from J; bases unmatched to any gene: 5. The CDR3 extends over 12 amino acids. Per the germline V gene, CDR1 is DFQATT and CDR2 is SNEGSKA (reference sequence). The CDR3 sequence: CSDLAGGKTQYF. The CDR3 DNA is TGCAGTGACCTAGCGGGGGGGAAGACGCAGTATTTT.

The chain uses TRBV29-1 and TRBJ2-1, with TRBD2 matching 10 bases. This CDR3 is 16 amino acids long. The ends lost 5 bases at V and 10 bases at J; junction bases unmatched: 17. CDR1 and CDR2 (germline): SQVTM, ANQGSEA. The CDR3 nucleotides read TGCAGCGTTCTCCGATCGCCAGCGGGAGGGCCGGGAGAGCAGTTCTTC. Translation: CSVLRSPAGGPGEQFF.

The chain links TRBV6-1 to TRBJ2-1; 9 positions match TRBD2. This CDR3 is 15 amino acids long. CDR1 is MNHNS and CDR2 is SASEGT in the germline V gene. The trim removed 6 bases at V and 5 bases at J, leaving 8 bases unmatched. The CDR3 DNA reads TGTGCCAGCAGACGCACCGGGACTAGCCACAATGAGCAGTTCTTC. Residues: CASRRTGTSHNEQFF.

The CDR3 here is CSAAPSGTDTGELFF. The CDR3 nucleotides are TGCAGTGCAGCACCTAGCGGGACTGACACCGGGGAGCTGTTTTTT. This chain links TRBV20-1 with TRBJ2-2; 9 bases are a match to TRBD2. This CDR3 has 15 amino acids. Losses at the gene ends were 6 bases for V and 3 bases for J; bases not matched to a gene: 8. From germline, CDR1 is DFQATT and CDR2 SNEGSKA (reference sequence).

The chain joins TRBV10-3 to TRBJ1-1, with D possibly TRBD1 on 5 matching bases. CDR1 ENHRY and CDR2 SYGVKD come from the germline V gene. The length of the CDR3 is 13 residues. V shed 7 bases and J shed 5 bases, with 14 bases lying between them. The CDR3: CAITAQGGTEAFF. For the CDR3, the DNA is TGTGCCATCACCGCCCAGGGTGGGACTGAAGCTTTCTTT.

This chain links TRBV29-1 with TRBJ1-1, with 8 bases aligning to TRBD1. This CDR3 spans 14 amino acids. Unmatched junction bases numbered 7, after V lost 4 bases and J lost 3 bases. Looked up from germline, CDR1 is SQVTM and CDR2 is ANQGSEA. CDR3: CSVARGQADTEAFF. As DNA, the CDR3 is TGCAGCGTTGCCAGGGGGCAGGCCGACACTGAAGCTTTCTTT.

The CDR3 sequence is CASSLGQTEQFF. The CDR3 DNA is TGTGCCAGCAGTTTAGGGCAGACAGAGCAGTTCTTC. The chain carries TRBV27 and TRBJ2-1; D unclear. CDR1 is MNHEY, CDR2 SMNVEV, per germline (reference sequence). V gave up 2 bases and J gave up 10 bases, with 9 bases separating them. This CDR3 spans 12 amino acids.

About this clonotype itself: Compared with germline, one end of the junction differs, possibly owing to a read error. The chain employs TRBV20-1 and TRBJ1-5, with D maybe TRBD1 (6 bases). Germline V CDR1 and CDR2: DFQATT, SNEGSKA (reference sequence). CDR3 size: 11 residues. The CDR3 spells CSARGAGAQRF. Written as DNA, the CDR3 is TGCAGTGCTAGAGGGGCGGGGGCCCAGCGTTTT.

The V call is TRBV29-1, the J call TRBJ2-3; TRBD2 agrees at 13 bases. Germline values: CDR1 SQVTM, CDR2 ANQGSEA. CDR3 length: 16 amino acids. Trimming cost V 1 base and J 5 bases; bases outside gene matches: 6. The chain's CDR3 is CSVEALLAGGRDTQYF. In nucleotides, the CDR3 is TGCAGCGTTGAAGCTTTACTAGCGGGAGGGAGAGATACGCAGTATTTT.

This clonotype has a handful of counts. The chain has TRBV20-1 and TRBJ2-2, with 8 bases lining up with TRBD2. The CDR3 length is 16 residues. Germline trimming cut 6 bases from V and 2 bases from J; bases unmatched to any gene: 11. Germline-derived CDR1 and CDR2 are DFQATT and SNEGSKA (reference sequence). CDR3 region: CSAIAGRSRNTGELFF. The DNA of the CDR3 is TGCAGTGCAATAGCGGGACGTTCGCGAAACACCGGGGAGCTGTTTTTT.

The rearrangement uses TRBV19 and TRBJ1-4; no clear D gene. The CDR3 totals 13 residues. The V end lost 2 bases, the J end lost 6 bases, and 7 bases lay between the germline ends. Germline assignment: CDR1 LNHDA and CDR2 SQIVND (reference sequence). The CDR3 bases are TGTGCCAGTAGTATAACGGCGGATGAAAAACTGTTTTTT. It specifies CASSITADEKLFF. The complete variable domain, with remaining parts taken from reference TRBV19 and TRBJ1-4, reads DGGITQSPKYLFRKEGQNVTLSCEQNLNHDAMYWYRQDPGQGLRLIYYSQIVNDFQKGDIAEGYSVSREKKESFPLTVTSAQKNPTAFYLCASSITADEKLFFGSGTQLSVL.

The rearrangement joins TRBV4-2 to TRBJ2-1; 16 nucleotides agree with TRBD2. The CDR3 consists of 17 residues. The junction had 6 bases not matched to a gene; V was cut back by 1 base and J by 9 bases. Germline V gene lookup returns CDR1 LGHNA and CDR2 YNFKEQ. The CDR3 reads CASSQVGTSGRAGEQFF. The CDR3, as DNA: TGTGCCAGCAGCCAAGTCGGGACTAGCGGGAGGGCCGGTGAGCAGTTCTTC.

This clonotype was detected a few times. This chain links TRBV12-3 or TRBV12-4 with TRBJ2-5, with 9 bases identical to TRBD1. V was pared by 1 base and J by 2 bases, with 5 bases of the junction left unmatched. The CDR3 totals 16 residues. CDR3 DNA: TGTGCCAGCAGTTTAGGGACAGACAGGGGGCAAGAGACCCAGTACTTC. Encoded protein: CASSLGTDRGQETQYF.

This sequence joins TRBV7-2 and TRBJ2-7, with 9 bases aligning to TRBD1. CDR3 length equals 16 residues. Unmatched junction bases numbered 10, after V lost 0 bases and J lost 7 bases. Looked up from germline, CDR1 is SGHTA and CDR2 is FQGNSA. CDR3 in DNA: TGTGCCAGCAGCTTAGCGTGGGGACAGGGCAGAGGGGAGCAGTACTTC. This encodes CASSLAWGQGRGEQYF.

This clonotype was counted only a few times. The chain uses TRBV20-1 and TRBJ1-1, with unresolved D. Germline lookup yields CDR1 DFQATT and CDR2 SNEGSKA (reference sequence). The CDR3 is 14 residues long. V lost 3 bases, J lost 6 bases, and 17 bases lay in between. The CDR3 DNA sequence: TGCAGTGCTAGTAGAGCCGTCGATAGCGCTGAAGCTTTCTTT. Amino acids: CSASRAVDSAEAFF.